This T cell receptor beta chain was observed in a study of control samples from healthy donors and cancer patients. This clone was observed once. The assay was immunoSEQ multiplex PCR, and TCRdb's table has in-frame clones only and misses some. The table records about 160,000 clones, nearly 96% of them present only once. CDR1 and CDR2 from the germline V gene are LNHNV and YYDKDF (reference sequence). This CDR3 region has 15 residues. V was pared by 4 bases and J by 5 bases, with 9 bases of the junction left unmatched. The source of this sequence is a woman in her thirties in good health. The rearrangement uses TRBV15 and TRBJ2-5, with 8 positions matching TRBD1. Specimen: blood. CDR3 in amino acids: CATSNDRGAGETQYF. CDR3 DNA sequence: TGTGCCACCAGCAACGACAGGGGCGCGGGCGAGACCCAGTACTTC.